The rows below give T cell receptor beta chains drawn from one sample of a study of blood T cell repertoires in COVID-19. TCRdb's table, derived via immunoSEQ multiplex PCR, lists solely in-frame clones and lacks some. The sample lists about 110,000 clones; around 79% were seen once. Material for sequencing was peripheral blood. These TCRs come from a man in his 70s with active or convalescent COVID-19. The CDR3 runs from the conserved cysteine through the conserved F or W. The D gene is left open where the match is weak. Rows give clone size only sometimes, using once, few, many, or a class for an expanded clone.

clone_size j_call d_call cdr3_length v_call cdr3_aa cdr3_nt
- TRBJ1-2 - 13 TRBV6-5 CASSQGPNYGYTF TGTGCCAGCAGCCAGGGGCCTAACTATGGCTACACCTTC
- TRBJ2-1 - 14 TRBV3-1/TRBV3-2 CASSQELLSAEQFF TGTGCCAGCAGCCAAGAACTACTGTCGGCGGAGCAGTTCTTC
- TRBJ2-1 - 14 TRBV30 CAWAVGSSYNEQFF TGTGCCTGGGCCGTGGGGAGCTCCTACAATGAGCAGTTCTTC
- TRBJ1-2 - 13 TRBV11-2 CASSTDRNYGYTF TGTGCCAGCAGCACCGACAGAAACTATGGCTACACCTTC
- TRBJ2-1 TRBD2 17 TRBV10-3 CAISAPELAGGPKEQFF TGTGCCATCAGTGCCCCTGAACTAGCGGGGGGGCCCAAAGAGCAGTTCTTC
- TRBJ1-5 TRBD1 16 TRBV19 CASRRGTGWGNQPQHF TGTGCCAGTAGAAGGGGGACAGGCTGGGGCAATCAGCCCCAGCATTTT
- TRBJ2-7 TRBD1 14 TRBV29-1 CSVEGGQLPYEQYF TGCAGCGTTGAAGGGGGACAGCTCCCCTACGAGCAGTACTTC
- TRBJ1-2 - 16 TRBV6-1 CASSEGGRTSNYGYTF TGTGCCAGCAGTGAAGGGGGCCGCACTTCTAACTATGGCTACACCTTC
- TRBJ2-3 TRBD2 15 TRBV7-9 CASIQTSAFTDTQYF TGTGCCAGCATACAGACTAGCGCCTTCACAGATACGCAGTATTTT
- TRBJ2-3 TRBD2 14 TRBV3-1/TRBV3-2 CASRVAGGTDTQYF TGTGCCAGCAGGGTGGCGGGAGGGACAGATACGCAGTATTTT
- TRBJ2-1 TRBD2 16 TRBV9 CASSGRGLGSYNEQFF TGTGCCAGCAGCGGCAGGGGACTAGGATCCTACAATGAGCAGTTCTTC
- TRBJ2-6 TRBD1 15 TRBV6-4 CASSPGTAGANVLTF TGTGCCAGCAGTCCCGGGACAGCTGGGGCCAACGTCCTGACTTTC
- TRBJ2-7 - 16 TRBV6-5 CASSYSRGIKSYEQYF TGTGCCAGCAGTTACTCGAGAGGGATAAAATCCTACGAGCAGTACTTC
- TRBJ2-5 TRBD2 19 TRBV5-5 CASSLERTSGGALGETQYF TGTGCCAGCAGCTTGGAGCGGACTAGCGGGGGGGCTTTAGGGGAGACCCAGTACTTC
- TRBJ1-1 TRBD1 15 TRBV7-3 CASSPFPGQGTEAFF TGTGCCAGCAGCCCCTTTCCGGGACAGGGAACTGAAGCTTTCTTT
- TRBJ1-1 - 14 TRBV11-2 CASSVEGGGTEAFF TGTGCCAGCAGCGTGGAAGGGGGTGGCACTGAAGCTTTCTTT
few TRBJ1-6 TRBD1 14 TRBV30 CAWRTNRGWAPLHF TGTGCCTGGAGAACTAACAGGGGGTGGGCACCCCTCCACTTT
few TRBJ2-3 - 18 TRBV7-9 CASSSFFTGLLRTDTQYF TGTGCCAGCAGCTCGTTTTTCACGGGACTCCTAAGGACAGATACGCAGTATTTT
- TRBJ2-3 - 17 TRBV5-1 CASSSGVGGPATDTQYF TGCGCCAGCAGCTCCGGGGTGGGGGGGCCCGCCACAGATACGCAGTATTTT
- TRBJ2-3 TRBD2 14 TRBV20-1 CSASRGGPTDTQYF TGCAGTGCTAGTCGCGGGGGACCCACAGATACGCAGTATTTT